This T cell receptor (beta chain) was sequenced for a study of Graves' ophthalmopathy and Graves' hyperthyroidism. General study results and limits: Blood contained most expanded thyroid clonotypes exceeding 0.001 frequency.

The CDR3 covers 13 residues. Points on this clonotype: Its antigen is not identified. A read error may produce the germline difference seen at one junction end.

For repertoire sequencing, the TCR beta CDR3 regions were amplified from RNA transcripts. Following a first-round RT-PCR that used HTBI primers, a second-round multiplex PCR was carried out. TCRdb analysed the multiplex PCR reads with MiXCR anew, one entry per CDR3 protein. Of about 500,000 distinct CDR3 sequences in the sample, under 40% were seen once. Diagnosis relied on clinical symptoms, serum thyroxine, TRAb, thyroid ultrasound and orbital computed tomography. This rearrangement joins TRBV12-3 or TRBV12-4 to TRBJ2-5; 8 bases fit TRBD2. The material sequenced was peripheral blood or thyroid tissue (not recorded which). The receptor's source is an adult man with Graves' hyperthyroidism. The CDR3 nucleotides read TGTGCCAGCAGTTTAGGGAAGCGGGAGCCTCTTTTCTTC. Translated, it gives CASSLGKREPLFF.